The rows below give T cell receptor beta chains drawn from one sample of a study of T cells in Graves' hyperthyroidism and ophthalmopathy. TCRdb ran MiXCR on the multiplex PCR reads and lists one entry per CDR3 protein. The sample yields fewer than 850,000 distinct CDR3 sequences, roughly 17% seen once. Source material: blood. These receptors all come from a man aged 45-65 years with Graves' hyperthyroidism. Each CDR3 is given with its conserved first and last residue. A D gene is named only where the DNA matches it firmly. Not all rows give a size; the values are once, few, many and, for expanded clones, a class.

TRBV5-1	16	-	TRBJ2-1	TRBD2	TGCGCCAGCAGCTTGTTCGGACTAGCGGGCTTCAATGAGCAGTTCTTC	CASSLFGLAGFNEQFF
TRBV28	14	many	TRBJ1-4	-	TGTGCCAGCAGCTCAGGGGCGGCTCGTGAAAAACTGTTTTTT	CASSSGAAREKLFF
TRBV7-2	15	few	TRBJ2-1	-	TGTGCCGGCGGAGAAGGGCCGAGCTCCTACAATGAGCAGTTCTTC	CAGGEGPSSYNEQFF
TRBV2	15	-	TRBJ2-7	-	TGTGCCAGCAGTGATAATATCCGGGAGTCCTACGAGCAGTACTTC	CASSDNIRESYEQYF
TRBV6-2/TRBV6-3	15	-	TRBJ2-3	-	TGTGCCGGAAAAAGCGAGACCATTAGCACAGATACGCAGTATTTT	CAGKSETISTDTQYF
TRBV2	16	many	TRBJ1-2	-	TGTGCCAGCAGTAAGGAGACAGCTGGATTGAGTTATGGCTACACCTTC	CASSKETAGLSYGYTF
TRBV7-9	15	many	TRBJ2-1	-	TGTGCCAGCCATGGTGGCTCGAGCTCCTACAATGAGCAGTTCTTC	CASHGGSSSYNEQFF
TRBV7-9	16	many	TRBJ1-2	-	TGTGCCAGCAGCTTATTTCCCAGGACAACTAACTATGGCTACACCTTC	CASSLFPRTTNYGYTF
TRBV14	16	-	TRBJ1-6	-	TGTGCCAGCAGCCAAGAAGCGGGAGGGGGACGTTCACCCCTCCACTTT	CASSQEAGGGRSPLHF
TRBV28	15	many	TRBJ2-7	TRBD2	TGTGCCAGCAGTCCGGGACTAGCGGGGGCCTACGAGCAGTACTTC	CASSPGLAGAYEQYF
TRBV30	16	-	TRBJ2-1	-	TGTGCCTGGAGTTTCTCCGGAACAGGGTTCTACAATGAGCAGTTCTTC	CAWSFSGTGFYNEQFF
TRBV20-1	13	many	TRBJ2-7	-	TGCAGTGCCGGAGGGGACAGCTCCTACGAGCAGTACTTC	CSAGGDSSYEQYF
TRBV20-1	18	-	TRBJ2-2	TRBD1	TGCAGTGCTAGAGATGCCGGGACAGGGGGCTGGCGAACCGGGGAGCTGTTTTTT	CSARDAGTGGWRTGELFF
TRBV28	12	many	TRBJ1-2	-	TGTGCCAGCAGTTTCCGTAGCTATGGCTACACCTTC	CASSFRSYGYTF
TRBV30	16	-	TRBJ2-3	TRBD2	TGTGCCTGGAGCGAAAGGACTAGTATACCAACAGATACGCAGTATTTT	CAWSERTSIPTDTQYF
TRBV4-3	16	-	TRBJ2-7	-	TGCGCCAGCAGCCAAGATAGGGGCGGGATGTGGAACGAGCAGTACTTC	CASSQDRGGMWNEQYF
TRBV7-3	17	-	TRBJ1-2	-	TGTGCCAGCAGGTCGGACGGGGGAGGATCGGAGAACTATGGCTACACCTTC	CASRSDGGGSENYGYTF
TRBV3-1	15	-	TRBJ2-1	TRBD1	TGTGCCAGCAGCGCAACCGGGACAGGGTTTAATGAGCAGTTCTTC	CASSATGTGFNEQFF
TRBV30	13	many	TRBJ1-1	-	TGTGCCTGGAGTGGACCCCGGGCCACTGAAGCTTTCTTT	CAWSGPRATEAFF
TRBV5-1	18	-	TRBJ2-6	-	TGCGCCAGCAGCGGAGGGACCGCCTCAAGAGCAGGGGCCAACGTCCTGACTTTC	CASSGGTASRAGANVLTF
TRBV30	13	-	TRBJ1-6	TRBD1	TGTGCCTGCTTGTTAGGGGGCAATTCACCCCTCCACTTT	CACLLGGNSPLHF
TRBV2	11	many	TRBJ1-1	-	TGTGCCAGCAGTGGGCAGGTGAGCGCTTTCTTT	CASSGQVSAFF
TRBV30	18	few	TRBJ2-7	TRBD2	TGTGCCTGGAGTGCACTTGGACTAGCGGAGCACCGCGGTTACGAGCAGTACTTC	CAWSALGLAEHRGYEQYF
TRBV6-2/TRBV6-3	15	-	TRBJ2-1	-	TGTGCCAGCAGTTACCCGACAGCCTCCCACAATGAGCAGTTCTTC	CASSYPTASHNEQFF
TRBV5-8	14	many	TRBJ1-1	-	TGTGCCAGCAGCTTGACAGGTCCCGTGGCTGAAGCTTTCTTT	CASSLTGPVAEAFF
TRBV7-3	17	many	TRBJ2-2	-	TGTGCCAGCAGCTTAAAGGGACGGTCCCAGAACACCGGGGAGCTGTTTTTT	CASSLKGRSQNTGELFF